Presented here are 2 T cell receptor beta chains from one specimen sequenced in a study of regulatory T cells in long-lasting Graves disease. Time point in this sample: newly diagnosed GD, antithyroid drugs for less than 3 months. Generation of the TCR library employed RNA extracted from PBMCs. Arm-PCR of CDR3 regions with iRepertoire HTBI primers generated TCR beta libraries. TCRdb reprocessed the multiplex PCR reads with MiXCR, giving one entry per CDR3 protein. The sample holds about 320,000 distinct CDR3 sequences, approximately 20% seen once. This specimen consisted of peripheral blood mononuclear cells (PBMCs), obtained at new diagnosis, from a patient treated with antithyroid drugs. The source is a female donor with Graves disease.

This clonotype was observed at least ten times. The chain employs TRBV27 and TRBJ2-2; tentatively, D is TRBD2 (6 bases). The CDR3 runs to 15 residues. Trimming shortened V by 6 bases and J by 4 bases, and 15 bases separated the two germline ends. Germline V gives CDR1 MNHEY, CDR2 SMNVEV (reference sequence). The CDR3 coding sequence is TGTGCCAGCAGCAATGGGAGGCTAGTCACCGGGGAGCTGTTTTTT. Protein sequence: CASSNGRLVTGELFF.

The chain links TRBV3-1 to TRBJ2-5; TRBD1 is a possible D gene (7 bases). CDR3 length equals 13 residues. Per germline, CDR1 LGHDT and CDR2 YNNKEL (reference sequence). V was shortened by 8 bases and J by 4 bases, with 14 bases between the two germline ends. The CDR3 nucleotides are TGTGCCAGCTGGAGGAGGGGGCTAGAGACCCAGTACTTC. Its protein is CASWRRGLETQYF.